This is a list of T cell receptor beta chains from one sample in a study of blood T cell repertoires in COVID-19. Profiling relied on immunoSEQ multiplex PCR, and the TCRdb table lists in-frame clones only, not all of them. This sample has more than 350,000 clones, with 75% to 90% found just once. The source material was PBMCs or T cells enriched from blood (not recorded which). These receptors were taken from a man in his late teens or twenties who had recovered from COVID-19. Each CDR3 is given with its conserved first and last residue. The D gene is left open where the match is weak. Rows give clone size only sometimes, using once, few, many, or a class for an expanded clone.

CDR3aa: CASSFDSHSPLHF
CDR3nt: TGTGCCAGCAGTTTCGACAGTCATTCACCCCTCCACTTT
abundance: NA
v_gene: TRBV27
d_gene: NA
j_gene: TRBJ1-6

CDR3aa: CASSPTGVPLSGNTIYF
CDR3nt: TGTGCCAGCAGCCCGACAGGGGTTCCCCTCTCTGGAAACACCATATATTTT
abundance: NA
v_gene: TRBV3-1/TRBV3-2
d_gene: TRBD1
j_gene: TRBJ1-3

CDR3aa: CASTEGATGNTIYF
CDR3nt: TGTGCCAGCACCGAGGGGGCTACTGGAAACACCATATATTTT
abundance: NA
v_gene: TRBV18
d_gene: TRBD1
j_gene: TRBJ1-3

CDR3aa: CASSETDRGLGLQPQHF
CDR3nt: TGTGCCAGCAGTGAAACCGACAGGGGGCTTGGGTTGCAGCCCCAGCATTTT
abundance: NA
v_gene: TRBV6-1
d_gene: TRBD1
j_gene: TRBJ1-5

CDR3aa: CASSQHPQGGNQPQHF
CDR3nt: TGCGCCAGCAGCCAGCACCCTCAGGGTGGGAATCAGCCCCAGCATTTT
abundance: NA
v_gene: TRBV4-1
d_gene: NA
j_gene: TRBJ1-5

CDR3aa: CASSLVRNEQFF
CDR3nt: TGCGCCAGCAGCTTGGTGAGGAATGAGCAGTTCTTC
abundance: NA
v_gene: TRBV5-1
d_gene: NA
j_gene: TRBJ2-1

CDR3aa: CASSYAIGTDNEQFF
CDR3nt: TGTGCCAGCAGCTACGCCATCGGGACAGACAATGAGCAGTTCTTC
abundance: NA
v_gene: TRBV7-9
d_gene: TRBD1
j_gene: TRBJ2-1

CDR3aa: CASSRGFGETQYF
CDR3nt: TGCGCCAGCAGTCGGGGGTTCGGGGAGACCCAGTACTTC
abundance: NA
v_gene: TRBV5-1
d_gene: NA
j_gene: TRBJ2-5

CDR3aa: CASTNQGIGTEAFF
CDR3nt: TGTGCCAGCACTAATCAGGGGATTGGCACTGAAGCTTTCTTT
abundance: NA
v_gene: TRBV6-5
d_gene: NA
j_gene: TRBJ1-1

CDR3aa: CASSPPGGNQNYGYTF
CDR3nt: TGCGCCAGCAGTCCCCCAGGAGGCAACCAGAACTATGGCTACACCTTC
abundance: once
v_gene: TRBV23-1
d_gene: NA
j_gene: TRBJ1-2

CDR3aa: CASSPLGGRWTEAFF
CDR3nt: TGTGCCAGCAGTCCCCTGGGAGGAAGGTGGACTGAAGCTTTCTTT
abundance: NA
v_gene: TRBV28
d_gene: NA
j_gene: TRBJ1-1

CDR3aa: CASSLGTVYNSPLHF
CDR3nt: TGTGCCAGCAGTTTGGGGACAGTGTATAATTCACCCCTCCACTTT
abundance: NA
v_gene: TRBV27
d_gene: TRBD1
j_gene: TRBJ1-6

CDR3aa: CASSQVEGAADTQYF
CDR3nt: TGCGCCAGCAGCCAGGTAGAGGGGGCCGCAGATACGCAGTATTTT
abundance: NA
v_gene: TRBV4-1
d_gene: TRBD1
j_gene: TRBJ2-3

CDR3aa: CASSFQGANEQFF
CDR3nt: TGTGCCAGCAGTTTCCAGGGGGCGAATGAGCAGTTCTTC
abundance: once
v_gene: TRBV9
d_gene: TRBD1
j_gene: TRBJ2-1

CDR3aa: CASSGRTGGTDTQYF
CDR3nt: TGTGCCAGCAGCGGAAGGACAGGGGGCACAGATACGCAGTATTTT
abundance: NA
v_gene: TRBV9
d_gene: TRBD1
j_gene: TRBJ2-3

CDR3aa: CASRDSGNTIYF
CDR3nt: TGTGCCAGCAGGGACAGCGGAAACACCATATATTTT
abundance: NA
v_gene: TRBV2
d_gene: NA
j_gene: TRBJ1-3

CDR3aa: CASSYGQSNQPQHF
CDR3nt: TGTGCCAGCAGCTACGGACAGTCTAATCAGCCCCAGCATTTT
abundance: NA
v_gene: TRBV11-1
d_gene: NA
j_gene: TRBJ1-5

CDR3aa: CASSQDPGSSYEQYF
CDR3nt: TGTGCCAGCAGCCAAGATCCAGGTAGCTCCTACGAGCAGTACTTC
abundance: NA
v_gene: TRBV3-1/TRBV3-2
d_gene: NA
j_gene: TRBJ2-7

CDR3aa: CASSLGTSGVLEQFF
CDR3nt: TGTGCCAGCAGCTTAGGGACTAGCGGGGTACTGGAGCAGTTCTTC
abundance: NA
v_gene: TRBV11-3
d_gene: TRBD2
j_gene: TRBJ2-1

CDR3aa: CASSQDNAATDTQYF
CDR3nt: TGTGCCAGCAGCCAAGACAACGCGGCCACAGATACGCAGTATTTT
abundance: NA
v_gene: TRBV4-2
d_gene: NA
j_gene: TRBJ2-3

CDR3aa: CASSLNAGVADTQYF
CDR3nt: TGTGCCAGCAGCTTAAATGCGGGAGTAGCGGATACGCAGTATTTT
abundance: NA
v_gene: TRBV7-9
d_gene: TRBD2
j_gene: TRBJ2-3

CDR3aa: CASSLALGSSYNEQFF
CDR3nt: TGTGCCAGCAGCTTGGCTCTAGGGAGCTCCTACAATGAGCAGTTCTTC
abundance: NA
v_gene: TRBV5-4
d_gene: NA
j_gene: TRBJ2-1

CDR3aa: CASRTAGAGNTIYF
CDR3nt: TGTGCCAGCAGGACGGCAGGGGCTGGAAACACCATATATTTT
abundance: NA
v_gene: TRBV6-5
d_gene: NA
j_gene: TRBJ1-3

CDR3aa: CASSLAGQEKSEAFF
CDR3nt: TGTGCCAGCAGCTTAGCGGGACAGGAAAAAAGTGAAGCTTTCTTT
abundance: NA
v_gene: TRBV7-9
d_gene: TRBD1
j_gene: TRBJ1-1

CDR3aa: CASSQLQAGEGNQPQHF
CDR3nt: TGCGCCAGCAGCCAGCTACAGGCAGGGGAAGGCAATCAGCCCCAGCATTTT
abundance: NA
v_gene: TRBV4-1
d_gene: NA
j_gene: TRBJ1-5

CDR3aa: CAWSSGQGFEQYF
CDR3nt: TGTGCCTGGAGTTCCGGACAGGGGTTCGAGCAGTACTTC
abundance: NA
v_gene: TRBV30
d_gene: TRBD1
j_gene: TRBJ2-7

CDR3aa: CASSQDRIGGAAPLHF
CDR3nt: TGTGCCAGCAGCCAAGATCGCATAGGGGGCGCCGCACCCCTCCACTTT
abundance: once
v_gene: TRBV3-1/TRBV3-2
d_gene: TRBD1
j_gene: TRBJ1-6

CDR3aa: CASSSLFGALVDEQFF
CDR3nt: TGCGCCAGCAGCTCCCTTTTCGGCGCGCTAGTCGATGAGCAGTTCTTC
abundance: NA
v_gene: TRBV5-1
d_gene: NA
j_gene: TRBJ2-1

CDR3aa: CASSLPDRTGVRNSPLHF
CDR3nt: TGTGCCAGCAGTCTCCCCGACAGGACAGGGGTGAGGAATTCACCCCTCCACTTT
abundance: NA
v_gene: TRBV27
d_gene: TRBD1
j_gene: TRBJ1-6

CDR3aa: CATSRVRGQLYEQYF
CDR3nt: TGTGCCACCAGCAGAGTTAGAGGCCAGCTCTACGAGCAGTACTTC
abundance: NA
v_gene: TRBV15
d_gene: NA
j_gene: TRBJ2-7

CDR3aa: CATSRLGQDNEKLFF
CDR3nt: TGTGCCACCAGCAGATTGGGACAGGATAATGAAAAACTGTTTTTT
abundance: NA
v_gene: TRBV15
d_gene: TRBD1
j_gene: TRBJ1-4

CDR3aa: CASSYSGRGNEQFF
CDR3nt: TGTGCCAGCAGCTACAGCGGGAGGGGAAATGAGCAGTTCTTC
abundance: NA
v_gene: TRBV7-6
d_gene: TRBD2
j_gene: TRBJ2-1

CDR3aa: CASSQDARSGGGYEQYF
CDR3nt: TGTGCCAGCAGCCAAGATGCTAGATCGGGGGGCGGGTACGAGCAGTACTTC
abundance: NA
v_gene: TRBV3-1/TRBV3-2
d_gene: NA
j_gene: TRBJ2-7

CDR3aa: CASSLSYQETQYF
CDR3nt: TGTGCCAGCAGCTTATCCTACCAAGAGACCCAGTACTTC
abundance: NA
v_gene: TRBV7-9
d_gene: NA
j_gene: TRBJ2-5

CDR3aa: CASSLLPGQGNYEQYF
CDR3nt: TGTGCCAGCAGCCTCCTCCCGGGACAAGGTAACTACGAGCAGTACTTC
abundance: few
v_gene: TRBV28
d_gene: NA
j_gene: TRBJ2-7

CDR3aa: CASSPGLALTPEAFF
CDR3nt: TGTGCCAGCAGCCCCGGGTTGGCACTTACTCCTGAAGCTTTCTTT
abundance: NA
v_gene: TRBV7-9
d_gene: NA
j_gene: TRBJ1-1

CDR3aa: CASSLTPRTEAFF
CDR3nt: TGTGCCAGCAGCTTAACCCCCCGGACTGAAGCTTTCTTT
abundance: NA
v_gene: TRBV7-3
d_gene: NA
j_gene: TRBJ1-1

CDR3aa: CASTSGQGWDTQYF
CDR3nt: TGTGCCAGCACCTCCGGACAGGGATGGGATACGCAGTATTTT
abundance: NA
v_gene: TRBV28
d_gene: TRBD1
j_gene: TRBJ2-3

CDR3aa: CASSAGQGVGSNQPQHF
CDR3nt: TGTGCCAGCTCAGCGGGACAGGGGGTTGGAAGCAATCAGCCCCAGCATTTT
abundance: NA
v_gene: TRBV18
d_gene: TRBD1
j_gene: TRBJ1-5

CDR3aa: CASSPGQRPTSYEQYF
CDR3nt: TGTGCCAGCAGCCCGGGACAGCGGCCGACCTCCTACGAGCAGTACTTC
abundance: NA
v_gene: TRBV7-2
d_gene: TRBD1
j_gene: TRBJ2-7

CDR3aa: CASSYSERGPSYEQYF
CDR3nt: TGTGCCAGCAGTTACTCGGAAAGGGGCCCCTCCTACGAGCAGTACTTC
abundance: NA
v_gene: TRBV6-5
d_gene: NA
j_gene: TRBJ2-7

CDR3aa: CASSLGGGTYEQYF
CDR3nt: TGTGCCAGCAGCTTAGGCGGGGGGACCTACGAGCAGTACTTC
abundance: NA
v_gene: TRBV7-6
d_gene: TRBD2
j_gene: TRBJ2-7

CDR3aa: CSVVVGVGQPQHF
CDR3nt: TGCAGCGTTGTTGTCGGGGTGGGGCAGCCCCAGCATTTT
abundance: NA
v_gene: TRBV29-1
d_gene: NA
j_gene: TRBJ1-5

CDR3aa: CASSLMTGLANEQFF
CDR3nt: TGTGCCAGCAGCCTGATGACAGGGCTCGCGAATGAGCAGTTCTTC
abundance: once
v_gene: TRBV7-9
d_gene: TRBD1
j_gene: TRBJ2-1

CDR3aa: CASSDWDSGSPLHF
CDR3nt: TGTGCCAGCAGCGATTGGGACAGTGGATCACCCCTCCACTTT
abundance: NA
v_gene: TRBV7-9
d_gene: TRBD1
j_gene: TRBJ1-6

CDR3aa: CASRGTRDRDYGYTF
CDR3nt: TGCGCCAGCAGGGGGACCCGGGACAGGGACTATGGCTACACCTTC
abundance: NA
v_gene: TRBV5-1
d_gene: TRBD1
j_gene: TRBJ1-2

CDR3aa: CASRRRTTSSTDTQYF
CDR3nt: TGTGCCAGCAGACGACGGACTACCTCTAGCACAGATACGCAGTATTTT
abundance: NA
v_gene: TRBV3-1/TRBV3-2
d_gene: NA
j_gene: TRBJ2-3

CDR3aa: CASSISDTQYF
CDR3nt: TGTGCCAGCAGTATATCAGATACGCAGTATTTT
abundance: NA
v_gene: TRBV12-3/TRBV12-4
d_gene: NA
j_gene: TRBJ2-3

CDR3aa: CASTDRPQGVNTEAFF
CDR3nt: TGTGCCAGCACTGATAGACCACAAGGGGTGAACACTGAAGCTTTCTTT
abundance: NA
v_gene: TRBV2
d_gene: NA
j_gene: TRBJ1-1

CDR3aa: CASSSGTPRKFF
CDR3nt: TGTGCCAGCAGTTCAGGGACTCCTCGGAAGTTCTTC
abundance: NA
v_gene: TRBV7-2
d_gene: NA
j_gene: TRBJ2-1

CDR3aa: CASSQDRQGNTGELFF
CDR3nt: TGCGCCAGCAGCCAAGATAGACAGGGGAACACCGGGGAGCTGTTTTTT
abundance: NA
v_gene: TRBV4-3
d_gene: TRBD1
j_gene: TRBJ2-2